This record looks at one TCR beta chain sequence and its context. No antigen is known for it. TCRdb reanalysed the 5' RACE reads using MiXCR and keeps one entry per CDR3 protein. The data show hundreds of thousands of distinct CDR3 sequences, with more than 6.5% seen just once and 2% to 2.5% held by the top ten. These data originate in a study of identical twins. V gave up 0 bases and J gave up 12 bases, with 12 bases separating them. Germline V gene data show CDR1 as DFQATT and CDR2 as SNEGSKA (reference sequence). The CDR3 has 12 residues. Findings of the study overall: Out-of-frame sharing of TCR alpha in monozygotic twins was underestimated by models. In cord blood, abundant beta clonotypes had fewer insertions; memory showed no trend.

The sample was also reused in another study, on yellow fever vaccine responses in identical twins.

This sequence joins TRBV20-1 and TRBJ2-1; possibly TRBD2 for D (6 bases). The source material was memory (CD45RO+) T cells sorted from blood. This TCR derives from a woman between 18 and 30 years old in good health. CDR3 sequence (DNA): TGCAGTGCTAGAGATCTTTCCGGGGGGCAGTTCTTC. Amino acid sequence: CSARDLSGGQFF.